The subject of this entry is one T cell receptor (beta chain). The protocol was immunoSEQ multiplex PCR, while the TCRdb copy is restricted to in-frame clones and leaves out a portion. The data contain under 350,000 clones, approximately 88% of them singletons. V gave up 3 bases and J gave up 13 bases; unmatched junction bases: 7. The CDR3 runs to 13 residues. Germline CDR1 LGHDT, CDR2 YNNKEL (reference sequence). This sample was taken from a study of blood T cell repertoires in COVID-19. The sequenced material came from peripheral blood. This receptor was identified in a man between 45 and 60 years old with acute or convalescent COVID-19. The chain has TRBV3-1 (or the pseudogene TRBV3-2) and TRBJ1-4; TRBD1 matches at 8 bases. CDR3 nucleotides: TGTGCCAGCAGCCAGCAAGGACAGGGTCGACTGTTTTTT. Amino acids: CASSQQGQGRLFF.